Listed below are T cell receptor beta chains from one sample, sequenced in a study of T cell responses to AZD1222 COVID-19 vaccine. The table came from immunoSEQ multiplex PCR; TCRdb's copy has only in-frame clones and leaves some out. The sample contains more than 140,000 clones, 80% to 95% of which appear only once. Sequences were derived from peripheral blood, sampled on day 0 of MenACWY control vaccination. Receptors originate from an adult in good health. CDR3s include the opening cysteine and the closing phenylalanine or tryptophan. Each record gives: clone size, V gene, D gene, J gene, CDR3 DNA, CDR3 protein. The D gene is left open where the match is weak. The listing skips clone size in some rows; elsewhere it reads once, few, many or a size class.

size: -; V: TRBV5-4; D: -; J: TRBJ2-3; DNA: TGTGCCAGCAGCCTACAGCGAGACACAGATACGCAGTATTTT; CDR3: CASSLQRDTDTQYF
size: -; V: TRBV27; D: -; J: TRBJ1-2; DNA: TGTGCCAGCAGTACCGACACCAGTCTAAACTATGGCTACACCTTC; CDR3: CASSTDTSLNYGYTF
size: -; V: TRBV5-6; D: -; J: TRBJ1-2; DNA: TGTGCCAGCAGCCGGGACCGAAACAACTATGGCTACACCTTC; CDR3: CASSRDRNNYGYTF
size: -; V: TRBV6-5; D: -; J: TRBJ1-5; DNA: TGTGCCAGCAGACTCACGTGGGCGTTGAGTCAGCCCCAGCATTTT; CDR3: CASRLTWALSQPQHF
size: once; V: TRBV19; D: TRBD1; J: TRBJ1-5; DNA: TGTGCCAGTAGTATGAGGACAGGGCGGCAGCCCCAGCATTTT; CDR3: CASSMRTGRQPQHF
size: -; V: TRBV9; D: -; J: TRBJ2-1; DNA: TGTGCCAGCAATGACGGGAGCGGCTACAATGAGCAGTTCTTC; CDR3: CASNDGSGYNEQFF
size: -; V: TRBV20-1; D: -; J: TRBJ2-5; DNA: TGCAGTGCTAGTCGCAGCTTCGAAGAGACCCAGTACTTC; CDR3: CSASRSFEETQYF
size: once; V: TRBV6-2/TRBV6-3; D: -; J: TRBJ2-3; DNA: TGTGCCAGCAGTTACCCCGGGGACACCCACACAGATACGCAGTATTTT; CDR3: CASSYPGDTHTDTQYF
size: -; V: TRBV28; D: -; J: TRBJ2-1; DNA: TGTGCCAGCAGTTTAGGACAGATATACAATGAGCAGTTCTTC; CDR3: CASSLGQIYNEQFF
size: -; V: TRBV6-5; D: TRBD2; J: TRBJ2-3; DNA: TGTGCCTGCACGGGACTAGCGGGAGTAGATACGCAGTATTTT; CDR3: CACTGLAGVDTQYF
size: -; V: TRBV6-5; D: TRBD2; J: TRBJ2-7; DNA: TGTGCCACGGCTAGCGGTATCTACGAGCAGTACTTC; CDR3: CATASGIYEQYF
size: -; V: TRBV19; D: -; J: TRBJ1-2; DNA: TGTGCCAGTAAGACAGTGGGCGGCTACACCTTC; CDR3: CASKTVGGYTF
size: -; V: TRBV19; D: -; J: TRBJ1-4; DNA: TGTGCCAGTGGCTTAGGGAGGGGAGGGTCCGGTGAAAAACTGTTTTTT; CDR3: CASGLGRGGSGEKLFF
size: -; V: TRBV2; D: -; J: TRBJ1-2; DNA: TGTGCCAGCAGTGAAGTTGGCTCCTATGGCTACACCTTC; CDR3: CASSEVGSYGYTF
size: -; V: TRBV25-1; D: TRBD1; J: TRBJ2-7; DNA: TGTGCCAGCAGTCAGGGACAGGGGGCCTACGAGCAGTACTTC; CDR3: CASSQGQGAYEQYF
size: -; V: TRBV5-1; D: TRBD1; J: TRBJ1-4; DNA: TGCGCCAGCCGCGGACAGGGGGCTTATGAAAAACTGTTTTTT; CDR3: CASRGQGAYEKLFF
size: -; V: TRBV28; D: -; J: TRBJ1-6; DNA: TGTGCCAGCAGATCCCAAGGGGGAGTCGGTAATTCACCCCTCCACTTT; CDR3: CASRSQGGVGNSPLHF
size: -; V: TRBV28; D: -; J: TRBJ1-4; DNA: TGTGCCAGCAGTTTTTTTAGGAATGAAAAACTGTTTTTT; CDR3: CASSFFRNEKLFF
size: -; V: TRBV6-1; D: -; J: TRBJ2-1; DNA: TGTGCCAGCAGTGATCAGGGGAGCGGGTACAATGAGCAGTTCTTC; CDR3: CASSDQGSGYNEQFF
size: -; V: TRBV6-5; D: TRBD1; J: TRBJ1-2; DNA: TGTGCCAGCAGTAGGGGGCCGAGCTATGGCTACACCTTC; CDR3: CASSRGPSYGYTF
size: -; V: TRBV7-2; D: -; J: TRBJ1-1; DNA: TGTGCCAGCAGTTACAGGGAAACTGAAGCTTTCTTT; CDR3: CASSYRETEAFF
size: -; V: TRBV6-4; D: TRBD2; J: TRBJ2-1; DNA: TGTGCCAGCAGTGTCGACCTAGCGGGTTACAATGAGCAGTTCTTC; CDR3: CASSVDLAGYNEQFF
size: -; V: TRBV2; D: -; J: TRBJ1-1; DNA: TGTGCCAGCAGTGTTGAGGGAAGGTCTGAAGCTTTCTTT; CDR3: CASSVEGRSEAFF
size: few; V: TRBV9; D: TRBD1; J: TRBJ2-1; DNA: TGTGCCAGCAGCCCACAGGGGAACTACAATGAGCAGTTCTTC; CDR3: CASSPQGNYNEQFF
size: -; V: TRBV28; D: -; J: TRBJ2-1; DNA: TGTGCCAGCAGTAGGGGGACATCTTTGAGCTCCTACAATGAGCAGTTCTTC; CDR3: CASSRGTSLSSYNEQFF
size: -; V: TRBV28; D: -; J: TRBJ2-3; DNA: TGTGCCAGCAGTCCCACCTATAGCACAGATACGCAGTATTTT; CDR3: CASSPTYSTDTQYF
size: -; V: TRBV16; D: TRBD1; J: TRBJ1-2; DNA: TGTGCCAGCAGCCTCACCGGGACAGGGGGCGTAAACACCTTC; CDR3: CASSLTGTGGVNTF
size: once; V: TRBV15; D: -; J: TRBJ1-2; DNA: TGTGCCACCAGCAGAGTAGGGCAGGGGCCGAGATATGGCTACACCTTC; CDR3: CATSRVGQGPRYGYTF
size: -; V: TRBV14; D: TRBD1; J: TRBJ1-6; DNA: TGTGCCAGCAGCCAGGCGACAGGGGGGAGTTCACCCCTCCACTTT; CDR3: CASSQATGGSSPLHF
size: -; V: TRBV2; D: TRBD2; J: TRBJ2-1; DNA: TGTGCCAGCAGTGAATCACGTTCTAGCGGGGGGTCCAATGAGCAGTTCTTC; CDR3: CASSESRSSGGSNEQFF